This T cell receptor beta chain comes out of a study of shared clonotypes between healthy human individuals. Terminally differentiated effector memory CD45RA+ cells were left out of the naive CD8 fraction, which was CD45RO-negative and positively selected for CCR7. Concerning this clone itself: No antigen is known for it.

Repertoires were generated with immunoSEQ multiplex PCR, while TCRdb's copy carries only in-frame clones and drops some. The data contain about 820,000 clones, approximately 92% of them singletons. Study-level points and caveats: Enrolling few donors narrowed the genetic and exposure-history diversity that was represented.

The TCR was taken from a man aged 25-45 years in good health. The material sequenced was naive CD8+ T cells sorted from blood.

CDR3 in DNA: TGTGCCAGCAGTTTTTTCAGGGGTGGCAATCAGCCCCAGCATTTT. Translated: CASSFFRGGNQPQHF. The V and J genes are TRBV27 and TRBJ1-5; D possibly corresponds to TRBD1 (6 bases). V was pared by 3 bases and J by 2 bases, with 11 bases between. Germline loops: CDR1 MNHEY, CDR2 SMNVEV (reference sequence). The length of the CDR3 is 15 residues.